The 5 T cell receptor beta chains below come from one sample, sequenced in a study of blood T cell repertoires in COVID-19. Using immunoSEQ multiplex PCR, the repertoire was profiled, and TCRdb retains in-frame clones only, with some absent. The data contain about 62,000 clones, 86% of them singletons. The sample comprised peripheral blood. Receptor source: an elderly woman with acute or convalescent COVID-19.

The rearrangement links TRBV6-2 or TRBV6-3 to TRBJ1-1; D unclear. The V gene's germline CDR1 is MNHEY and CDR2 SVGEGT. Deletions cut 3 bases from V and 3 bases from J, with 8 bases between. The CDR3 is made up of 13 amino acids. Here the CDR3 reads CASSYVGYTEAFF. CDR3 bases: TGTGCCAGCAGTTATGTGGGCTACACTGAAGCTTTCTTT.

The gene calls are TRBV2 and TRBJ1-6; 8 bases agree with TRBD1. There are 15 residues in the CDR3. V dropped 6 bases and J dropped 7; count of bases not matched to a gene: 8. Germline-derived CDR1 and CDR2 are SNHLY and FYNNEI. The CDR3 DNA reads as TGTGCCAGCAGCCTACAGGGGGTACAGAATTCACCCCTCCACTTT. Protein product: CASSLQGVQNSPLHF.

Here the CDR3 DNA reads TGTGCCAGCAGCTTAGAAAGACAGGGAAGGAACACTGAAGCTTTCTTT. This gives the protein CASSLERQGRNTEAFF. V and J are TRBV7-8 and TRBJ1-1; 7 nucleotides match TRBD1. CDR1 SGHVS and CDR2 FQNEAQ come from the germline V gene. The CDR3 runs to 16 residues. V shed 1 base, J shed 1 base, and the junction held 6 bases outside the gene matches.

This clone was detected a few times. This chain links TRBV28 with TRBJ1-2; D is possibly TRBD1 (6 bases). The germline V gene has CDR1 MDHEN and CDR2 SYDVKM. The V end was cut by 5 bases, the J end by 5 bases, with 12 bases between. The length of the CDR3 is 13 residues. Here the CDR3 DNA reads TGTGCCAGCAGTATCGGACAGAGGTATGGCTACACCTTC. Translating it yields CASSIGQRYGYTF.

The chain uses TRBV10-1 and TRBJ1-2; 7 bases match TRBD1. CDR1 and CDR2 from the germline V gene are WNHNN and SYGVQD (reference sequence). With V trimmed by 2 bases and J by 5 bases, 5 bases remained unmatched. The CDR3 is made up of 14 amino acids. The CDR3 nucleotides read TGCGCCAGCAGTGAGGGACAGGTAGGTTATGGCTACACCTTC. Its protein product is CASSEGQVGYGYTF.